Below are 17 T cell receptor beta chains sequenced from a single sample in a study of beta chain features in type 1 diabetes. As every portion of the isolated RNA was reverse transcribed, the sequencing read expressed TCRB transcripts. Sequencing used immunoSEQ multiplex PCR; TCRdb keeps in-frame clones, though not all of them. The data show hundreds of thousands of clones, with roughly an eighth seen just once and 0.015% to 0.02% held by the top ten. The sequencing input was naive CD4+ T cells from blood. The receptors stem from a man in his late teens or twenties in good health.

The CDR3 nucleotides are TGTGCCAGCAGCTCGGGACTCAGCTCCTACAATGAGCAGTTCTTC. It translates to CASSSGLSSYNEQFF. The chain has TRBV7-2 and TRBJ2-1, with a tentative D call TRBD2 (6 bases). The CDR3 contains 15 residues. With 4 bases removed from V and 0 bases from J, the gap between germline ends came to 10 bases. The germline V gene has CDR1 SGHTA and CDR2 FQGNSA.

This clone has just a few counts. In DNA, the CDR3 is TGTGCCAGCAGCTTAGGGGGCCTAGGGGGCTACACCTTC. Its translation: CASSLGGLGGYTF. The V and J genes are TRBV7-2 and TRBJ1-2; tentatively, D is TRBD1 (5 bases). The CDR3 runs to 13 residues. Trimming left V 1 base short and J 8 bases short, with 11 bases between. Looked up from germline, CDR1 is SGHTA and CDR2 is FQGNSA.

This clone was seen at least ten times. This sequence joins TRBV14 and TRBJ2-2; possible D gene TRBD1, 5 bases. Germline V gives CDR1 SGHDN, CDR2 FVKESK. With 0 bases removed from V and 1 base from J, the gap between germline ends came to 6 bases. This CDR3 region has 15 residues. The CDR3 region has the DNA TGTGCCAGCAGCCAAGACAGGGTGAACACCGGGGAGCTGTTTTTT. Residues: CASSQDRVNTGELFF. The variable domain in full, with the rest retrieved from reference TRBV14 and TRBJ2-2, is EAGVTQFPSHSVIEKGQTVTLRCDPISGHDNLYWYRRVMGKEIKFLLHFVKESKQDESGMPNNRFLAERTGGTYSTLKVQPAELEDSGVYFCASSQDRVNTGELFFGEGSRLTVL.

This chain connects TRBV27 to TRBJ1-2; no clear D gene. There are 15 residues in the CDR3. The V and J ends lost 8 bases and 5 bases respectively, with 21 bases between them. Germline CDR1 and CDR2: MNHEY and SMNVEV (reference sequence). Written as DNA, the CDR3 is TGTGCCAGCGCCGCCCTTCTCCATTGGCAGTATGGCTACACCTTC. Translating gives CASAALLHWQYGYTF.

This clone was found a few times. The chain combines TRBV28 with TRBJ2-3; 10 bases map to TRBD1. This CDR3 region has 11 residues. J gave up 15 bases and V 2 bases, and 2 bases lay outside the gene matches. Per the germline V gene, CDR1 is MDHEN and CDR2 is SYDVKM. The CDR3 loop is CASSLRDRGYF. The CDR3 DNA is TGTGCCAGCAGTTTAAGGGACAGGGGTTATTTT.

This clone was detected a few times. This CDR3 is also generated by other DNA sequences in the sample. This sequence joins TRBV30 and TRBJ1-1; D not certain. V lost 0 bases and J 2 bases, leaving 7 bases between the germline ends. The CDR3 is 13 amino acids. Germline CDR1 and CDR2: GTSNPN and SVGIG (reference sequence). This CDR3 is CAWSVLSNTEAFF. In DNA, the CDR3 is TGTGCCTGGAGTGTTTTGAGTAACACTGAAGCTTTCTTT.

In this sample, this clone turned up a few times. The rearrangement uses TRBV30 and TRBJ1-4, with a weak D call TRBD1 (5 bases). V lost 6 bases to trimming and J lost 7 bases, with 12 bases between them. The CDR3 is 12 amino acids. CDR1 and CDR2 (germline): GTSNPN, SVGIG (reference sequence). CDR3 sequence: CACSRRGEKLFF. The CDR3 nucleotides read TGTGCCTGCAGCCGGAGGGGTGAAAAACTGTTTTTT.

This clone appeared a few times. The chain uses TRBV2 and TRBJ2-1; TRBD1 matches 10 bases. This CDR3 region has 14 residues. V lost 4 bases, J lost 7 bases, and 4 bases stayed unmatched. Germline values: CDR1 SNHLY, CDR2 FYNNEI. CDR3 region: CASSGQGAGNEQFF. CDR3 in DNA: TGTGCCAGCAGTGGACAGGGGGCCGGGAATGAGCAGTTCTTC.

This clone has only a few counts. The CDR3 reads CASSPGVTAEAFF. CDR3 DNA: TGCGCCAGCAGCCCAGGGGTTACGGCTGAAGCTTTCTTT. This chain uses TRBV4-3 with TRBJ1-1, with D tentatively TRBD1 (6 bases). CDR1 is LGHNA and CDR2 is YSLEER in the germline V gene. The CDR3 runs to 13 residues. The V and J ends lost 4 bases and 6 bases respectively, with 12 bases between them.

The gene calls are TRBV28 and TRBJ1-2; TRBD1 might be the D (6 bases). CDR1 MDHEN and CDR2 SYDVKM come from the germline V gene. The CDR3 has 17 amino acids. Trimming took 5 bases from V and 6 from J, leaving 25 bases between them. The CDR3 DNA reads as TGTGCCAGCAGTCCGCAGCAGGGGCGGGGGCCCAGGCATGGCTACACCTTC. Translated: CASSPQQGRGPRHGYTF.

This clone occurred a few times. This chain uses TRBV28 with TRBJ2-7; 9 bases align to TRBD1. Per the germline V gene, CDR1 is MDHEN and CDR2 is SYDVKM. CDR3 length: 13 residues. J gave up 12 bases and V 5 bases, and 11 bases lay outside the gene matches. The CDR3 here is CASSLWTGVLRYF. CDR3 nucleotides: TGTGCCAGCAGTCTGTGGACAGGGGTCCTTCGGTACTTC.

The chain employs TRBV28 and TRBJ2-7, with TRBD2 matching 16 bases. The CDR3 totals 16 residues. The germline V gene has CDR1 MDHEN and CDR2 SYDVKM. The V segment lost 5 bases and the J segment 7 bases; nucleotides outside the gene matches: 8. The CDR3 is CASSAPGLAGGREQYF. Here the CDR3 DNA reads TGTGCCAGCAGTGCGCCGGGACTAGCGGGGGGGCGTGAGCAGTACTTC.

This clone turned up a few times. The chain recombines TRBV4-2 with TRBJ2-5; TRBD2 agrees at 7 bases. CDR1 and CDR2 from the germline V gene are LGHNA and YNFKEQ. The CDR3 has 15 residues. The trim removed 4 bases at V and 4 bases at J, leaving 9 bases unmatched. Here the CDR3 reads CASSPLAVPGETQYF. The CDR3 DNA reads TGTGCCAGCAGCCCCCTAGCGGTCCCGGGAGAGACCCAGTACTTC.

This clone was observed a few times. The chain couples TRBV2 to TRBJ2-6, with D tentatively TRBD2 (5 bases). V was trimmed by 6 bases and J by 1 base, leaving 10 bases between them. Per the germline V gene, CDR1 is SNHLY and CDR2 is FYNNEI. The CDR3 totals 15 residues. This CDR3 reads CASRDSSSGANVLTF. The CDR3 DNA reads TGTGCCAGCAGGGACTCTTCGTCTGGGGCCAACGTCCTGACTTTC.

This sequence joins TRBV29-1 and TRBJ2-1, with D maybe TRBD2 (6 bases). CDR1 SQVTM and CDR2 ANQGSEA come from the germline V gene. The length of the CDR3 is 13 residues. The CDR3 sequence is CTVVGSSYNEQFF. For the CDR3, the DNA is TGCACCGTCGTCGGGAGCTCCTACAATGAGCAGTTCTTC.

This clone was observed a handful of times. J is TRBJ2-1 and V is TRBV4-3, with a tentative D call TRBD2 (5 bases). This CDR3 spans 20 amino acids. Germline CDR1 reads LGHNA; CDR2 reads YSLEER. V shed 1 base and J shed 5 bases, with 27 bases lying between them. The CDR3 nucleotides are TGCGCCAGCAGCCAAGCCGCTGACCCTTGGACTTCCGGGAACCACAATGAGCAGTTCTTC. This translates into CASSQAADPWTSGNHNEQFF.

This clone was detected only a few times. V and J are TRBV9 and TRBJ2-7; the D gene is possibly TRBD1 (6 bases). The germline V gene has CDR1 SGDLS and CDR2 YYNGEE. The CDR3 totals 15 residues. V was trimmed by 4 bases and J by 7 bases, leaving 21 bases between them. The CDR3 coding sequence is TGTGCCAGCAGCTTGGCCCCCCTGGGGGCACGGGAGCAGTACTTC. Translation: CASSLAPLGAREQYF. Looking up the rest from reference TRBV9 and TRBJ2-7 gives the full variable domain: DSGVTQTPKHLITATGQRVTLRCSPRSGDLSVYWYQQSLDQGLQFLIQYYNGEERAKGNILERFSAQQFPDLHSELNLSSLELGDSALYFCASSLAPLGAREQYFGPGTRLTVT.